This T cell receptor beta chain was identified during a study of T cell responses to AZD1222 COVID-19 vaccine. As for the study in general: Timing groups of about 4 and about 12 weeks for second doses were pooled. Findings and caveats of the study: Clonal diversity may have been underestimated in mostly white British donors. Spike-specific TCR breadth and depth both grew after two AZD1222 doses. Among those given AZD1222, only six were seropositive at baseline.

The CDR3 totals 15 residues. Germline-derived CDR1 and CDR2 are MRHNA and SNTAGT. V lost 6 bases, J lost 2 bases, and 7 bases stayed unmatched. The protocol was immunoSEQ multiplex PCR, while the TCRdb copy is restricted to in-frame clones and leaves out a portion. The data hold 150,000 or so clones, with more than 70% observed a single time. This clone was seen more than once but under ten times. Its specificity is not known. The receptor was derived from an adult in good health. The chain is built from TRBV6-4 and TRBJ2-3; the match to TRBD2 covers 8 bases. This specimen consisted of peripheral blood, obtained on day 0 of AZD1222 vaccination. CDR3 in DNA: TGTGCCAGCAGCCCGACTAGCGCGCACACAGATACGCAGTATTTT. Translation: CASSPTSAHTDTQYF.